What follows is one T cell receptor beta chain and its context. This may be a read error, as it is one base from a much larger clone. Documented time point: sample taken at primary tumor resection. The study sequenced unsorted whole RNA from tumor, nontumor lung or frozen PBMC. TCRdb recomputed calls from the 5' RACE reads with MiXCR, one row per CDR3 protein. The sample holds tens of thousands of distinct CDR3 sequences, approximately 12% seen once. The sample belongs to a study of spatial heterogeneity in lung cancer. Trimming removed 5 bases at V and 1 base at J, with 15 bases between. This CDR3 comprises 16 residues. CDR1 is SNHLY and CDR2 is FYNNEI in the germline V gene.

The chain joins TRBV2 to TRBJ1-5, with a weak D call TRBD1 (5 bases). The material was PBMCs, obtained at surgery. The receptor was derived from a male donor with early-stage non-small cell lung cancer. CDR3 coding DNA: TGTGCCAGCAGTCTCCCCACGGGGACCAGCAATCAGCCCCAGCATTTT. It translates to CASSLPTGTSNQPQHF.